This passage covers 5 T cell receptor beta chains from one sample sequenced in a study of blood T cell repertoires in COVID-19 (dated by TCRdb to the early 2020s). Libraries came from the immunoSEQ multiplex PCR assay. This is the immuneACCESS table as TCRdb keeps it, with only in-frame sequences that have V and J called. A part of the clones is gone; compared with another copy, unresolved V genes explain less than half, and the rest is unexplained. The sample yields over 65,000 clones; 85% to 90% were counted once. The ten largest clones capture 1.2% of the sample. Sequenced input: peripheral blood. The origin of the receptors is a woman in her fifties or sixties with acute or convalescent COVID-19.

The rearrangement joins TRBV9 to TRBJ1-1, with a weak D call TRBD1 (6 bases). V lost 0 bases to trimming and J lost 8 bases, with 8 bases between them. The CDR3 is made up of 12 amino acids. CDR1 and CDR2 (germline): SGDLS, YYNGEE. CDR3 loop: CASSVARGEAFF. The CDR3, as DNA: TGTGCCAGCAGCGTAGCGAGGGGGGAAGCTTTCTTT. Filled out from reference TRBV9 and TRBJ1-1, the complete variable domain reads DSGVTQTPKHLITATGQRVTLRCSPRSGDLSVYWYQQSLDQGLQFLIQYYNGEERAKGNILERFSAQQFPDLHSELNLSSLELGDSALYFCASSVARGEAFFGQGTRLTVV.

The chain joins TRBV12-3 or TRBV12-4 to TRBJ1-4; D gene ambiguous. V dropped 3 bases and J dropped 5 bases, with 7 bases sitting between them. The CDR3 covers 13 residues. The chain's CDR3 is CASSLGANEKLFF. CDR3 nucleotide sequence: TGTGCCAGCAGTTTGGGCGCGAATGAAAAACTGTTTTTT.

The genes are TRBV5-1 and TRBJ1-6; TRBD1 matches at 9 bases. Germline V gene sequence: CDR1 SGHRS, CDR2 YFSETQ. This CDR3 has 15 amino acids. Trimming cost V 3 bases and J 7 bases; bases outside gene matches: 5. This chain's CDR3 is CASSWGDRENSPLHF. CDR3 in DNA: TGCGCCAGCAGCTGGGGGGACAGGGAGAATTCACCCCTCCACTTT.

The sample holds a few counts of this clone. The V call is TRBV10-3, the J call TRBJ1-2, with TRBD1 matching over 9 bases. Germline values: CDR1 ENHRY, CDR2 SYGVKD. The ends lost 5 bases at V and 8 bases at J; junction bases unmatched: 9. CDR3 length: 14 amino acids. CDR3 in amino acids: CAISPGTGSGGYTF. The CDR3 bases are TGTGCCATCAGTCCCGGGACAGGGAGTGGAGGCTACACCTTC.

This clone was observed once. The rearrangement uses TRBV4-3 and TRBJ2-1; no reliable D call. V was cut by 3 bases and J by 10 bases, with 16 bases left in between. Germline V gene lookup returns CDR1 LGHNA and CDR2 YSLEER. The CDR3 has 14 residues. This chain's CDR3 is CASSHSKGEYEQFF. In DNA, the CDR3 is TGCGCCAGCAGCCATAGTAAAGGAGAGTACGAGCAGTTCTTC.